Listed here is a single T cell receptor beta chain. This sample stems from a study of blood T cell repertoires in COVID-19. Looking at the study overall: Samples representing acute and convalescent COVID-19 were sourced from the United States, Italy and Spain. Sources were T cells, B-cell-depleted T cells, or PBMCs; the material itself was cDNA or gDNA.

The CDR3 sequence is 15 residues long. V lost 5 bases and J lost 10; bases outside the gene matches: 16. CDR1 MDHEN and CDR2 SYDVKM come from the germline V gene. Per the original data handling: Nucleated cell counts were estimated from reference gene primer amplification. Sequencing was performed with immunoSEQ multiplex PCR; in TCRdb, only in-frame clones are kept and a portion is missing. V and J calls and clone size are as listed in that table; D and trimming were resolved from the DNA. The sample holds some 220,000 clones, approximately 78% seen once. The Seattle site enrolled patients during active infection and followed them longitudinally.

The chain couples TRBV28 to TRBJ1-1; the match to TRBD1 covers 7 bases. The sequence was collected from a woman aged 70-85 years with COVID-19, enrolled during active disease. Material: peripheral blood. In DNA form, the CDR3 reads TGTGCCAGCAGTGGGGGACAGCAATTACTGAGCGGAGCTTTCTTT. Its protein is CASSGGQQLLSGAFF.